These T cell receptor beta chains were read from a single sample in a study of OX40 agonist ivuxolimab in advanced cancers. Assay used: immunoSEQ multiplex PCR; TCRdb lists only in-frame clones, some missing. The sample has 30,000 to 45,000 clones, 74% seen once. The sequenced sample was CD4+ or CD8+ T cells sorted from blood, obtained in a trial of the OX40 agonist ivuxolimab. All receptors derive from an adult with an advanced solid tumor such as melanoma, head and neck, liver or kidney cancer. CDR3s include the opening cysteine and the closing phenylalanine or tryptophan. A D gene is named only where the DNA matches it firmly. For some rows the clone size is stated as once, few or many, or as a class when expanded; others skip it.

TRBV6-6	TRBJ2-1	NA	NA	TGTGCCAGCAGTTCCACCCGGGCTGGCAATGAGCAGTTCTTC	CASSSTRAGNEQFF
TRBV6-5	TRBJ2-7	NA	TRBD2	TGTGCCAGCACTGAGGCGGCTAGCGGGGAATACGAGCAGTACTTC	CASTEAASGEYEQYF
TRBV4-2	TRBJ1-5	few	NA	TGTGCCAGCAGCCAAGATCCAGTCAGCAATCAGCCCCAGCATTTT	CASSQDPVSNQPQHF
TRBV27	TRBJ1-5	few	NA	TGTGCCAGCAGTCCAGACAGTTTCTGGCAGCCCCAGCATTTT	CASSPDSFWQPQHF
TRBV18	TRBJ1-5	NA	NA	TGTGCCAGCTCACCCCTTCCCGGGGATCAGCCCCAGCATTTT	CASSPLPGDQPQHF
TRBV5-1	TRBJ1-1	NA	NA	TGCGCCAGCAGCTTTTGGACAGCGAACACTGAAGCTTTCTTT	CASSFWTANTEAFF
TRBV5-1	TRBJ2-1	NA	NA	TGCGCCAGCAGCCAAGCACCCCGTGAGGGCCATGAGCAGTTCTTC	CASSQAPREGHEQFF
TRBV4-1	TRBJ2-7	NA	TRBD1	TGCGCCAGCAGCCAAGATAAGAGACAGGGGGCGAGGGAGCAGTACTTC	CASSQDKRQGAREQYF
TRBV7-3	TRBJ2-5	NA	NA	TGTGCCAGCAGCTTAGGCTCAGAAGAGACCCAGTACTTC	CASSLGSEETQYF
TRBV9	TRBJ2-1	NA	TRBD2	TGTGCCAGCAGCGAAGGACTAGCGGGGGCGGGTAATGAGCAGTTCTTC	CASSEGLAGAGNEQFF
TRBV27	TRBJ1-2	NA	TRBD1	TGTGCCAGCCAGGGGGCCGGGTCGGGTGGCTACACCTTC	CASQGAGSGGYTF
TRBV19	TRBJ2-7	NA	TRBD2	TGTGCCAGCGCCCGTAAAGGACTAGCAACCCACGAGCAGTACTTC	CASARKGLATHEQYF
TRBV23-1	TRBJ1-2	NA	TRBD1	TGCGCCAGCAGTCACCGACAGGGACCTAATGGCTACACCTTC	CASSHRQGPNGYTF
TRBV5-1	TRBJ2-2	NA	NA	TGCGCCAGCAGCTTGACAGTTACCACCGGGGAGCTGTTTTTT	CASSLTVTTGELFF
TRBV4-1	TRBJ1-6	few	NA	TGCGCCAGCAGCCAAGTTTTACGACAGGACTATAATTCACCCCTCCACTTT	CASSQVLRQDYNSPLHF
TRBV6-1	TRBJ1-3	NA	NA	TGTGCCAGCAGTACAGGGAGCTCTGGAAACACCATATATTTT	CASSTGSSGNTIYF